A single sample is the source of the 15 T cell receptor beta chains below, sequenced in a study of shared T cell receptors in the human thymus (dated by TCRdb to 2020 to 2022). Libraries were built with the immunoSEQ multiplex PCR assay. TCRdb stores this immuneACCESS table with in-frame sequences only. Part of the clones is absent; in the studies checked, under half of the shortfall reflects unresolved V genes, and no reason is known for the rest. This sample gives some 700,000 clones in total; over 75% of them show up just once. The top ten clonotypes cover approximately 0.011% of the sample. These data were likewise used in another study, on human thymus T cells.

The sequencing input was thymocytes. Receptors were obtained from a boy under two years old with a congenital heart defect. Donor details come from another sample of the same person, matched by shared clones.

This chain connects TRBV27 to TRBJ2-3, with D tentatively TRBD2 (5 bases). The germline gives CDR1 MNHEY, CDR2 SMNVEV (reference sequence). The CDR3 contains 17 residues. With 3 bases removed from V and 2 bases from J, the gap between germline ends came to 18 bases. For the CDR3, the DNA is TGTGCCAGCAGTTTGTATGGGGTAGCGCGTTTCACAGATACGCAGTATTTT. Protein sequence: CASSLYGVARFTDTQYF.

The chain joins TRBV5-1 to TRBJ2-5, with D perhaps matching TRBD1 (5 bases). Trimming pared 4 bases from V and 4 bases from J, leaving 14 bases between. The CDR3 is 14 residues long. CDR1 is SGHRS, CDR2 YFSETQ, per germline. The DNA for the CDR3 is TGCGCCAGCAGCCGGCAGGGTTTAGGAGAGACCCAGTACTTC. Translated: CASSRQGLGETQYF.

J is TRBJ1-5 and V is TRBV5-4; D perhaps matches TRBD1 (6 bases). Per the germline V gene, CDR1 is SGHNT and CDR2 is YYREEE (reference sequence). Trimming pared 4 bases from V and 3 bases from J, leaving 11 bases between. CDR3 size: 14 residues. The chain's CDR3 is CASSPGQNNQPQHF. The CDR3 DNA reads as TGTGCCAGCAGCCCCGGACAGAACAATCAGCCCCAGCATTTT.

This clone was seen only a few times. The V gene is TRBV25-1, the J gene TRBJ2-3, with TRBD2 identical over 8 bases. J lost 5 bases, V lost 4 bases, and 11 bases had no gene match. This CDR3 spans 16 amino acids. Germline V gives CDR1 MGHDK, CDR2 SYGVNS. The CDR3 DNA sequence: TGTGCCAGCAGTGCCAATTCCGGGAGGGCCCGAGATACGCAGTATTTT. It specifies CASSANSGRARDTQYF.

V usage is TRBV5-1 and J usage is TRBJ2-5, with D maybe TRBD2 (5 bases). The CDR3 sequence is 15 residues long. The ends were cut back, 4 bases at V and 4 bases at J, with 17 bases in the middle. Germline V CDR1 and CDR2: SGHRS, YFSETQ. CDR3 residues: CASSTADSGRETQYF. CDR3 sequence (DNA): TGCGCCAGCAGCACAGCGGACTCCGGGCGAGAGACCCAGTACTTC.

The chain joins TRBV2 to TRBJ1-5, with D tentatively TRBD1 (5 bases). CDR1 and CDR2 from the germline V gene are SNHLY and FYNNEI. Trimming pared 2 bases from V and 6 bases from J, leaving 11 bases between. This CDR3 spans 14 amino acids. The CDR3 coding sequence is TGTGCCAGCAGTGAATTGGGGGGAAGTCAGCCCCAGCATTTT. Protein: CASSELGGSQPQHF.

This chain joins TRBV7-9 and TRBJ2-1; D might be TRBD2 (5 bases). Trimming took off 1 base at V and 10 bases at J, with 14 bases between the two ends. This CDR3 spans 14 amino acids. Germline V gives CDR1 SEHNR, CDR2 FQNEAQ (reference sequence). The CDR3 sequence is CASSLVGPREEQFF. In nucleotides, the CDR3 is TGTGCCAGCAGCTTAGTAGGCCCAAGGGAGGAGCAGTTCTTC.

This clone was observed a few times. The chain uses TRBV6-1 and TRBJ2-7, with 10 bases matching TRBD1. There are 13 residues in the CDR3. Looked up from germline, CDR1 is MNHNS and CDR2 is SASEGT. J lost 2 bases, V lost 8 bases, and 3 bases had no gene match. CDR3 region: CASEDRGTYEQYF. The CDR3 nucleotides are TGTGCCAGCGAGGACAGGGGGACCTACGAGCAGTACTTC.

This chain joins TRBV19 and TRBJ1-5; 7 nucleotides align to TRBD1. V shed 2 bases, J shed 3 bases, and the junction held 7 bases outside the gene matches. Germline V gives CDR1 LNHDA, CDR2 SQIVND (reference sequence). The CDR3 totals 16 residues. DNA of the CDR3: TGTGCCAGTAGTATAAGGGGGCCAGGCTTCAATCAGCCCCAGCATTTT. It specifies CASSIRGPGFNQPQHF.

For this clone: An end of the junction does not agree with germline; a read error may underlie this. The chain recombines TRBV28 with TRBJ1-2, with D possibly being TRBD1 (5 bases). This CDR3 has 14 amino acids. Looked up from germline, CDR1 is MDHEN and CDR2 is SYDVKM. CDR3 sequence reads: CASLGPITNYGYPF. DNA for the CDR3: TGTGCCAGCCTGGGGCCAATCACTAACTATGGCTACCCCTTC.

This clone was counted between two and nine times. V gene TRBV7-9 combines with J gene TRBJ2-2, with TRBD1 identical over 10 bases. The V and J ends lost 4 bases and 3 bases, in that order; junction bases with no gene match: 11. From germline, CDR1 is SEHNR and CDR2 FQNEAQ (reference sequence). This CDR3 is 18 amino acids long. CDR3 sequence: CASSSSEDRGQDTGELFF. For the CDR3, the DNA is TGTGCCAGCAGCTCGTCCGAAGACAGGGGGCAGGACACCGGGGAGCTGTTTTTT.

V and J are TRBV21-1 and TRBJ2-7; no check of the table's D call, TRBD2, against the DNA was made. TRBV21-1 represents a pseudogene. This CDR3 is 17 amino acids long. CDR3 in amino acids: CASSKVRGGELTYEQYF. The CDR3 nucleotides read TGTGCCAGCAGCAAAGTAAGGGGAGGCGAGCTAACCTACGAGCAGTACTTC.

The genes are TRBV25-1 and TRBJ2-7; D ambiguous. Per the germline V gene, CDR1 is MGHDK and CDR2 is SYGVNS. The CDR3 is 11 residues long. Trimming pared 3 bases from V and 3 bases from J, leaving 3 bases between. In DNA form, the CDR3 reads TGTGCCAGCAGTGAGAGCTACGAGCAGTACTTC. Translation: CASSESYEQYF.

This clone occurred a few times. The genes are TRBV11-3 and TRBJ2-5; 7 nucleotides align to TRBD1. CDR3 length: 15 residues. Germline CDR1 reads SGHNT; CDR2 reads YENEEA. Trimming cost V 0 bases and J 3 bases; bases outside gene matches: 4. The CDR3 DNA reads as TGTGCCAGCAGCTTAGAAGGACAGGACGAAGAGACCCAGTACTTC. It encodes CASSLEGQDEETQYF.

The chain has TRBV7-8 and TRBJ1-4; D is perhaps TRBD1 (5 bases). The germline V gene encodes CDR1 SGHVS and CDR2 FQNEAQ. This CDR3 has 15 amino acids. Trimming left V 1 base short and J 4 bases short, with 10 bases between. The CDR3 is CASSLVRAHNEKLFF. The DNA of the CDR3 is TGTGCCAGCAGCTTAGTCAGGGCCCATAATGAAAAACTGTTTTTT.